This T cell receptor beta chain appears in the sequencing data of a study of blood T cell repertoires in COVID-19. About the research overall: The samples span acute and convalescent COVID-19 from the United States, Italy and Spain. Sources were T cells, B-cell-depleted T cells, or PBMCs; the material itself was cDNA or gDNA.

Clinical history as reported by participants underpinned cohort assignment. Each exposed participant met a COVID-19 case in the 2 weeks preceding study entry. Here immunoSEQ multiplex PCR was the method, and the copy in TCRdb shows in-frame clones only, minus some. The sample gives about 320,000 clones, about 85% of which show up once; 1.5% to 2% is in the top ten. Germline values: CDR1 SGHTA, CDR2 FQGNSA. The CDR3 runs to 14 residues. V was clipped by 3 bases and J by 3 bases, with 9 bases between them. The sequence derives from a woman between 25 and 40 years old who had been exposed to COVID-19. The sequenced material came from PBMCs or T cells enriched from blood (not recorded which). The chain joins TRBV7-2 to TRBJ2-4; D is perhaps TRBD1 (5 bases). As DNA, the CDR3 is TGTGCCAGCAGCTTGGGGCAGAACAAAAACATTCAGTACTTC. Translating it yields CASSLGQNKNIQYF.